Below, 10 T cell receptor beta chains from the same sample are listed, as sequenced in a study of blood T cell repertoires in COVID-19. TCRdb's table, derived via immunoSEQ multiplex PCR, lists solely in-frame clones and lacks some. The top ten clones hold approximately 4.3% of a sample with approximately 130,000 clones, approximately 89% of them seen once. The sequencing sample was made of peripheral blood. Receptor source: a human donor in a cohort sampled during active COVID-19.

The chain uses TRBV12-5 and TRBJ2-7; tentatively, D is TRBD2 (5 bases). From germline, CDR1 is LGHNT and CDR2 FRNRAP. Trimming removed 3 bases at V and 3 bases at J, with 9 bases between. The CDR3 spans 13 residues. CDR3 sequence: CASGFAGDYEQYF. DNA for the CDR3: TGTGCTAGTGGTTTTGCCGGGGACTACGAGCAGTACTTC.

The V call is TRBV6-2 or TRBV6-3, the J call TRBJ2-1; perhaps TRBD2 as D (6 bases). Trimming took off 5 bases at V and 10 bases at J, with 18 bases between the two ends. This CDR3 is built from 14 residues. Looked up from germline, CDR1 is MNHEY and CDR2 is SVGEGT. CDR3 sequence: CASSGTGTAAEQFF. The CDR3 DNA follows: TGTGCCAGCAGTGGAACCGGGACTGCTGCGGAGCAGTTCTTC.

J is TRBJ2-2 and V is TRBV7-2, with D uncertain. This CDR3 region has 13 residues. CDR1 is SGHTA and CDR2 is FQGNSA in the germline V gene. Trimming took off 5 bases at V and 6 bases at J, with 10 bases between the two ends. The CDR3 nucleotides are TGTGCCAGCAGCCTCACGCGGCCCGGGGAGCTGTTTTTT. Protein sequence: CASSLTRPGELFF.

The chain is built from TRBV2 and TRBJ2-7; 8 bases fit TRBD2. The CDR3 length is 15 residues. V dropped 6 bases and J dropped 3; count of bases not matched to a gene: 10. Per the germline V gene, CDR1 is SNHLY and CDR2 is FYNNEI. The CDR3 DNA follows: TGTGCCAGCAGAGCTGGACTAGCAATTGGCTACGAGCAGTACTTC. This codes for CASRAGLAIGYEQYF.

V gene TRBV15 combines with J gene TRBJ1-1; 7 nucleotides match TRBD1. This CDR3 has 19 amino acids. V dropped 1 base and J dropped 6; count of bases not matched to a gene: 20. Germline CDR1 LNHNV, CDR2 YYDKDF (reference sequence). CDR3 DNA sequence: TGTGCCACCAGCAGAGTTTCAGTATTATTGGGGGACAGTAGGGCTGAAGCTTTCTTT. It specifies CATSRVSVLLGDSRAEAFF.

V and J are TRBV3-1 (or the pseudogene TRBV3-2) and TRBJ2-5, with TRBD1 identical over 7 bases. Trimming removed 1 base from V and 5 bases from J; junction bases left unmatched: 7. Germline lookup yields CDR1 LGHDT and CDR2 YNNKEL (reference sequence). CDR3 length: 15 residues. This CDR3 reads CASSQGVAQGETQYF. The CDR3, as DNA: TGTGCCAGCAGCCAAGGGGTAGCACAGGGGGAGACCCAGTACTTC.

This chain connects TRBV14 to TRBJ2-3, with D unclear. The CDR3 sequence is 16 residues long. Germline assignment: CDR1 SGHDN and CDR2 FVKESK. V was cut by 4 bases and J by 0 bases, with 14 bases left in between. CDR3 bases: TGTGCCAGCAGCCTCCACCCAGGCGCTAGCACAGATACGCAGTATTTT. Translating gives CASSLHPGASTDTQYF.

The chain joins TRBV19 to TRBJ1-2; TRBD1 matches at 12 bases. Germline V gene sequence: CDR1 LNHDA, CDR2 SQIVND (reference sequence). V shed 6 bases and J 2 bases; nucleotides not matched to a gene: 7. The CDR3 is 16 amino acids. This chain's CDR3 is CASRGTGGKLNYGYTF. CDR3 coding DNA: TGTGCCAGTAGGGGGACAGGGGGCAAGTTGAACTATGGCTACACCTTC.

The genes are TRBV7-2 and TRBJ2-1; D possibly corresponds to TRBD2 (5 bases). Trimming shortened V by 3 bases and J by 8 bases, and 14 bases separated the two germline ends. CDR3 size: 14 residues. CDR1 and CDR2 from the germline V gene are SGHTA and FQGNSA. The CDR3 protein is CASSLNSRVDEQFF. Here the CDR3 DNA reads TGTGCCAGCAGCTTGAACTCGCGGGTGGATGAGCAGTTCTTC.

The chain recombines TRBV27 with TRBJ2-5; 8 bases agree with TRBD2. CDR1 and CDR2 (germline): MNHEY, SMNVEV (reference sequence). The CDR3 consists of 14 residues. The V segment lost 5 bases and the J segment 5 bases; nucleotides outside the gene matches: 7. The CDR3 DNA follows: TGTGCCAGCAGTCTAGGACTAGCAAGGGAGACCCAGTACTTC. Amino acid sequence: CASSLGLARETQYF.